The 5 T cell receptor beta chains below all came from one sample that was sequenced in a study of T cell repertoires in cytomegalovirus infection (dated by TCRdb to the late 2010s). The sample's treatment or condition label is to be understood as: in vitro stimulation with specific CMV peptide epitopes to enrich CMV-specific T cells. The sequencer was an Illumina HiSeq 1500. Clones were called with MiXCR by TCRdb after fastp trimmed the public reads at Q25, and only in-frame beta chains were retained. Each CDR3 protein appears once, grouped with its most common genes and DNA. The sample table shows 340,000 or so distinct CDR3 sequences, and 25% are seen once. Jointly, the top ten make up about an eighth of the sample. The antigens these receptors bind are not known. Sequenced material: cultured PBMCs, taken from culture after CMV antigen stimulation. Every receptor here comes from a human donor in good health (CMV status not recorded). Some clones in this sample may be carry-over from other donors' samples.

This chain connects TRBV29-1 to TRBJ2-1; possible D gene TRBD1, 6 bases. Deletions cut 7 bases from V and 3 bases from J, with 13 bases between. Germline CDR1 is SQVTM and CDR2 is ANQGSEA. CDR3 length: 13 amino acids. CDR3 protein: CSASGQSYNEQFF. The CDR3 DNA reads TGCAGCGCCTCCGGACAGAGCTACAATGAGCAGTTCTTC.

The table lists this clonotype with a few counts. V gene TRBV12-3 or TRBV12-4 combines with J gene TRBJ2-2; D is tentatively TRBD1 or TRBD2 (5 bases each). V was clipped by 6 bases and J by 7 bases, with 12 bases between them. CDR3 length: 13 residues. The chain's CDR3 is CASRGTGNGELFF. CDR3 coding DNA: TGTGCCAGCAGAGGGACGGGGAACGGGGAGCTGTTTTTT.

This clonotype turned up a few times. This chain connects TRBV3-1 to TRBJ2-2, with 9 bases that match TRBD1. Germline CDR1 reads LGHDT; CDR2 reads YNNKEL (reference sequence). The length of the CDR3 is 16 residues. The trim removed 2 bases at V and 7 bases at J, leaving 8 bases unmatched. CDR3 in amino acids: CASSQYPGQGIGELFF. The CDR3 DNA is TGTGCCAGCAGCCAATACCCGGGACAGGGAATCGGGGAGCTGTTTTTT.

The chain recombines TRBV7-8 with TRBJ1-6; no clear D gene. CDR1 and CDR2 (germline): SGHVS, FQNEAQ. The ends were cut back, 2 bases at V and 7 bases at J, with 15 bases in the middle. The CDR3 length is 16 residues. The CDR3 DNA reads TGTGCCAGCAGCTTAAGAGGAGGAAGCGGCAATTCACCCCTCCACTTT. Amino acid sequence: CASSLRGGSGNSPLHF.

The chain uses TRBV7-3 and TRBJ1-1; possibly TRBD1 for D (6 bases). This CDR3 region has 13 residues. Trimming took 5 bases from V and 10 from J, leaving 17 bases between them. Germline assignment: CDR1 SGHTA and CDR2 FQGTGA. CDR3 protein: CASSEAVGAVAFF. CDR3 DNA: TGTGCCAGCAGCGAAGCTGTGGGGGCGGTAGCTTTCTTT.